This T cell receptor beta chain came from a study of T cells in Graves' hyperthyroidism and ophthalmopathy. Study results and caveats: In the blood, most expanded thyroid clonotypes above 0.001 appeared as well. A model using 13 V-J features told ophthalmopathy apart from stable hyperthyroidism.

Concerning this clonotype itself: Its antigen is still unknown.

The source of the PBMCs was over 8.5 ml of fresh peripheral blood. CDR3 length equals 13 residues. Germline values: CDR1 SNHLY, CDR2 FYNNEI. Trimming removed 7 bases at V and 1 base at J, with 10 bases between. The CDR3 regions of TCR beta were amplified from RNA transcripts. The study used the HTBI primer set for a first-round RT-PCR of the TCR CDR3. Via MiXCR, TCRdb re-called the multiplex PCR reads, giving one row per CDR3 protein. The data hold 300,000 or so distinct CDR3 sequences, with about 18% observed a single time. The chain uses TRBV2 and TRBJ1-1; D not resolved. Sequenced input: blood. The TCR sequence derives from a woman in her fifties or sixties with Graves' hyperthyroidism. CDR3 amino acids: CASTTAGNTEAFF. CDR3 in DNA: TGTGCCAGCACAACGGCAGGGAACACTGAAGCTTTCTTT.